This record looks at one T cell receptor (beta chain) sequence and its context. What it binds is unknown. The method was immunoSEQ multiplex PCR; TCRdb's version includes in-frame clones alone and lacks a portion of them. The table records approximately 300,000 clones, around 81% of them present only once. These data are taken from a study of Ad26.COV2.S vaccination and SARS-CoV-2 variants. Findings and limits, study-wide: People who got the vaccine or the placebo had similar non-spike TCR breadth. Substantial breadth was reported for post-vaccination spike-specific CD8+ and CD4+ T cells.

Regarding treatment: 15 to 20 received Ad26.COV2.S at low or high dose, single or two shots; 5 received placebo; per-sample allocation not given. Material that was analyzed had been drawn on day 63 after the first vaccine or placebo injection. A Boston adult aged 18-55 years was the donor. Germline CDR1 is SGHAT and CDR2 is FQNNGV. The CDR3 is made up of 15 amino acids. The V end was cut by 3 bases, the J end by 5 bases, with 13 bases between. The chain uses TRBV11-2 and TRBJ2-2, with D hard to call. This receptor was identified in a person between 18 and 60 years old who received the Ad26.COV2.S COVID-19 vaccine or a placebo. The sample consisted of peripheral blood, taken in a trial of Ad26.COV2.S vaccine versus placebo. CDR3 in amino acids: CASSFPGGRTGELFF. CDR3 DNA: TGTGCCAGCAGCTTTCCAGGTGGTCGGACCGGGGAGCTGTTTTTT.